A selection of T cell receptor beta chains follows, all from one sample in a study of OX40 agonist ivuxolimab in advanced cancers. This table comes from immunoSEQ multiplex PCR, and its TCRdb copy is limited to in-frame clones, with some not included. The sample records about 27,000 clones, 82% being singletons. Here the sequenced sample was CD4+ or CD8+ T cells sorted from blood, taken in a trial of the OX40 agonist ivuxolimab. These TCRs come from an adult with an advanced solid tumor such as melanoma, head and neck, liver or kidney cancer. Both conserved end residues are part of each CDR3. D genes are given only for firm matches. Expanded clones are given a class, and other clones once, few, many or no size at all.

D gene	J gene	clone size	V gene	CDR3 DNA	CDR3 protein
NA	TRBJ1-5	once	TRBV15	TGTGCCACCAGCAGAGAAGGGGACCGAAATCAGCCCCAGCATTTT	CATSREGDRNQPQHF
TRBD1	TRBJ2-7	NA	TRBV19	TGTGCCAGTAGTCCCGGGACAGGGGGCTACGAGCAGTACTTC	CASSPGTGGYEQYF
NA	TRBJ2-7	NA	TRBV6-1	TGTGCCAGCAGTGAAGCGCCGGGACCCTACGAGCAGTACTTC	CASSEAPGPYEQYF
TRBD1	TRBJ1-6	NA	TRBV28	TGTGCCAGCAGTTTCACAGGGGGCGTATTTTCACCCCTCCACTTT	CASSFTGGVFSPLHF
NA	TRBJ2-7	once	TRBV6-5	TGTGCCAGCAGTTACCGGGGGAGGATGATCGACGAGCAGTACTTC	CASSYRGRMIDEQYF
NA	TRBJ1-5	NA	TRBV28	TGTGCCCTAGGGGAGGGGGAAAAGCCCCAGCATTTT	CALGEGEKPQHF
NA	TRBJ2-7	NA	TRBV5-4	TGTGCCAGCAGCTCGGGGTATAGCAACGAGCAGTACTTC	CASSSGYSNEQYF
TRBD1	TRBJ1-5	NA	TRBV5-6	TGTGCCAGCAGCATAACAGGGGGAGAGCCCCAGCATTTT	CASSITGGEPQHF
NA	TRBJ2-1	NA	TRBV6-1	TGTGCAAACGGGCAGGGAGACAATGAGCAGTTCTTC	CANGQGDNEQFF
NA	TRBJ2-4	NA	TRBV13	TGTGCCAGCTCGGGTATGGGGAAAAACATTCAGTACTTC	CASSGMGKNIQYF
NA	TRBJ2-5	once	TRBV11-2	TGTGCCAGCAGTCGCCTCAGGGAGCAAGAGACCCAGTACTTC	CASSRLREQETQYF
TRBD1	TRBJ2-5	NA	TRBV10-3	TGTGCCATCAGTGAGCTTGACAGGGGGGAGACCCAGTACTTC	CAISELDRGETQYF
TRBD1	TRBJ2-7	NA	TRBV10-1	TGCGCCAGCATTTCCGGGACAGGGGGGAGCGAGCAGTACTTC	CASISGTGGSEQYF
NA	TRBJ2-7	once	TRBV11-2	TGTGCCAGCAGCCCTACAAACGAGCAGTACTTC	CASSPTNEQYF
NA	TRBJ2-1	NA	TRBV4-1	TGCGCCAGCAGCCAAGATCAGCCGGGAGAGATTTACAATGAGCAGTTCTTC	CASSQDQPGEIYNEQFF
NA	TRBJ1-1	NA	TRBV7-3	TGTGCCAGCAGCTGGACAGCGAACACTGAAGCTTTCTTT	CASSWTANTEAFF
NA	TRBJ2-7	few	TRBV7-3	TGTGCCAGCAGCTTAACCCCTCGTAGCGAGCAGTACTTC	CASSLTPRSEQYF
NA	TRBJ1-6	NA	TRBV5-4	TGTGCCAGCAGCTCGGACACCTATAATTCACCCCTCCACTTT	CASSSDTYNSPLHF
TRBD1	TRBJ2-1	NA	TRBV7-2	TGTGCCAGCAGCTTGAGCCGGGACAGGGGATTCGATGAGCAGTTCTTC	CASSLSRDRGFDEQFF
TRBD1	TRBJ1-4	NA	TRBV5-6	TGTGCCAGCAGCGGGTCGGACAGGGGTAATGAAAAACTGTTTTTT	CASSGSDRGNEKLFF
NA	TRBJ2-7	NA	TRBV13	TGTGCCAGCAGCTTAGAGGCATACGAGCAGTACTTC	CASSLEAYEQYF
TRBD1	TRBJ2-7	NA	TRBV27	TGTGCCAGCAGCGGGACAGGCCCCTACGAGCAGTACTTC	CASSGTGPYEQYF
NA	TRBJ2-2	NA	TRBV15	TGTGCCACCAGCAGAGATCGGAGGGTGGCCGGGGAGCTGTTTTTT	CATSRDRRVAGELFF
TRBD1	TRBJ2-2	NA	TRBV7-9	TGTGCCAGCAGCCCAGGACAGGGAGACACCGGGGAGCTGTTTTTT	CASSPGQGDTGELFF
NA	TRBJ2-7	NA	TRBV4-3	TGCGCCAGCAGCCAATCCCGGGCCCTCGGGTACGAGCAGTACTTC	CASSQSRALGYEQYF
NA	TRBJ1-5	NA	TRBV30	TGTGCCTGGAGTTCCGTCTCGAGCAATCAGCCCCAGCATTTT	CAWSSVSSNQPQHF
NA	TRBJ2-5	NA	TRBV7-9	TGTGCCAGCAGCTCAATGGGGCTAGAGGAGACCCAGTACTTC	CASSSMGLEETQYF
NA	TRBJ1-3	NA	TRBV4-2	TGTGCCAGCAGCCAAGAGTTGAGCAGACCTGGAAACACCATATATTTT	CASSQELSRPGNTIYF
NA	TRBJ2-3	NA	TRBV2	TGTGCCAGCAGCTACACAGATACGCAGTATTTT	CASSYTDTQYF
NA	TRBJ2-7	NA	TRBV11-2	TGTGCCAGCAGCCTCCTCCGTGGGACTTACTCCTACGAGCAGTACTTC	CASSLLRGTYSYEQYF
NA	TRBJ1-4	few	TRBV10-3	TGTGCCATCAGCATGAGGTTTAATGAAAAACTGTTTTTT	CAISMRFNEKLFF
TRBD2	TRBJ2-5	NA	TRBV6-1	TGTGCCAGCAGTCTAACTAGCGGTTCACAAGAGACCCAGTACTTC	CASSLTSGSQETQYF
NA	TRBJ2-5	NA	TRBV4-1	TGCGCCAGCAGCCAAGCGGACACTGAATTGTACCAAGAGACCCAGTACTTC	CASSQADTELYQETQYF
NA	TRBJ1-1	NA	TRBV4-3	TGCGCCAGCAGCCAAGATAGAGGCAGAATGAACACTGAAGCTTTCTTT	CASSQDRGRMNTEAFF
NA	TRBJ1-4	NA	TRBV9	TGTGCCAGCAGCGTAGGCGGGGATGAAAAACTGTTTTTT	CASSVGGDEKLFF
TRBD1	TRBJ1-1	NA	TRBV2	TGTGCCAGCAGTGAAGTCGGGGGGACAGGGGCTGAAGCTTTCTTT	CASSEVGGTGAEAFF
TRBD2	TRBJ2-5	NA	TRBV5-6	TGTGCCAGCAGCCCAAGTCGACTAGCGGGAGGGCCAAGAGAGACCCAGTACTTC	CASSPSRLAGGPRETQYF
NA	TRBJ1-1	NA	TRBV4-3	TGCGCCAGCAGCCAGGGACACCAGAACACTGAAGCTTTCTTT	CASSQGHQNTEAFF
NA	TRBJ2-2	NA	TRBV7-9	TGTGCCAGCAGCCATGCAAGGGAGACGCGAGGGGAGCTGTTTTTT	CASSHARETRGELFF
NA	TRBJ1-1	NA	TRBV5-1	TGCGCCAGCAGGGCCGGGACCGAGAACACTGAAGCTTTCTTT	CASRAGTENTEAFF
TRBD1	TRBJ2-5	NA	TRBV7-9	TGTGCCAGCAGCTTTACGCAGGGGGCGGAGGAGACCCAGTACTTC	CASSFTQGAEETQYF
NA	TRBJ1-1	NA	TRBV4-1	TGCGCCAGCAGCGACCGGGACAACCCGGGGAATGAAGCTTTCTTT	CASSDRDNPGNEAFF
NA	TRBJ1-2	NA	TRBV19	TGTGCCACCCAGGGTGGAAGAAACTATGGCTACACCTTC	CATQGGRNYGYTF
TRBD1	TRBJ1-2	NA	TRBV7-8	TGTGCCAGCAGCCCCTACACCGGGACAGGGCATGGCTACACCTTC	CASSPYTGTGHGYTF
TRBD1	TRBJ1-5	NA	TRBV4-1	TGCGCCAGCAGCTACCGACAGGGTGGCCAGCCCCAGCATTTT	CASSYRQGGQPQHF
NA	TRBJ2-7	NA	TRBV4-3	TGCGCCAGCAGCCAAGGTTTAGGGTCCGGGGACGAGCAGTACTTC	CASSQGLGSGDEQYF
TRBD1	TRBJ1-5	NA	TRBV11-2	TGTGCCAGCAGCCCCAGGGACAGGGTCCCTAATAGCAATCAGCCCCAGCATTTT	CASSPRDRVPNSNQPQHF
TRBD1	TRBJ2-7	once	TRBV28	TGTGCCAGCAGTTTCTTGGAGACAGGGGGCGGTGTCTACGAGCAGTACTTC	CASSFLETGGGVYEQYF
NA	TRBJ1-1	NA	TRBV29-1	TGCAGCGCCCCGGTAGGGGGTAGTACTGAAGCTTTCTTT	CSAPVGGSTEAFF